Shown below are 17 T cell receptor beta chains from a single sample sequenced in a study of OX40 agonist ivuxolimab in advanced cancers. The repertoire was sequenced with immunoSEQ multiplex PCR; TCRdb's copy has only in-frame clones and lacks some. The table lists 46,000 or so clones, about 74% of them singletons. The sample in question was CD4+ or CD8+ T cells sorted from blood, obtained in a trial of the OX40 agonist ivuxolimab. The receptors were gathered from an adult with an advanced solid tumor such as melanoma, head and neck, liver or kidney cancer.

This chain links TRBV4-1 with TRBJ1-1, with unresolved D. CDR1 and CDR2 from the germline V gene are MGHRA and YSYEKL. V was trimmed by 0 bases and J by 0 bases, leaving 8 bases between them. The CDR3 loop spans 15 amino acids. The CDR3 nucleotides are TGCGCCAGCAGCCAAGAAGTTTGGTTGAACACTGAAGCTTTCTTT. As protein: CASSQEVWLNTEAFF.

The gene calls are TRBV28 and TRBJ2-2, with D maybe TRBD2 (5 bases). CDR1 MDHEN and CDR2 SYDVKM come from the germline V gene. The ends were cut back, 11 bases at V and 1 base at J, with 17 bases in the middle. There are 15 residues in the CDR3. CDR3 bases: TGTGCCTCAGGCGGAGAGGGTTTGAACACCGGGGAGCTGTTTTTT. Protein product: CASGGEGLNTGELFF.

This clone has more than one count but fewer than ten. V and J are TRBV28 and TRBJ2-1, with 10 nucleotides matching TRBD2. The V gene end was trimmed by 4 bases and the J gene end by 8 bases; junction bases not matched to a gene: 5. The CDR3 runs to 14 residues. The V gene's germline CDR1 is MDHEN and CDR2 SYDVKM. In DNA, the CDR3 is TGTGCCAGCAGTTCGGCTAGCGGGAGTCATGAGCAGTTCTTC. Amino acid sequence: CASSSASGSHEQFF.

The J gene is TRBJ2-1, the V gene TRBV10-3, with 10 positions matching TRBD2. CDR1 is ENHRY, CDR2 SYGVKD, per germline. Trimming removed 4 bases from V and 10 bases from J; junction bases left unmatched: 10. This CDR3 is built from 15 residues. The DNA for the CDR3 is TGTGCCATCAGTGGCGGGGGGGGACTAGCGTTAGAGCAGTTCTTC. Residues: CAISGGGGLALEQFF.

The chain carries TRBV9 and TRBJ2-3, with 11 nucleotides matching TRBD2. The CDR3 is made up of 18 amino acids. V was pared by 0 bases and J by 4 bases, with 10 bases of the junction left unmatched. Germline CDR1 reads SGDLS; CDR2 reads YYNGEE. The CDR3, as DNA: TGTGCCAGCAGCGTAGATCCCTTAGCGGGGGGGGCAGCAGATACGCAGTATTTT. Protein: CASSVDPLAGGAADTQYF.

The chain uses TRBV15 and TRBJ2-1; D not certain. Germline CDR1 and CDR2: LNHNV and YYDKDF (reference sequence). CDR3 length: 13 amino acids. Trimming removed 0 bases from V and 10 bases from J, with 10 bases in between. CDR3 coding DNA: TGTGCCACCAGCAGAGATTTTTTAGGCGAGCAGTTCTTC. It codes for CATSRDFLGEQFF.

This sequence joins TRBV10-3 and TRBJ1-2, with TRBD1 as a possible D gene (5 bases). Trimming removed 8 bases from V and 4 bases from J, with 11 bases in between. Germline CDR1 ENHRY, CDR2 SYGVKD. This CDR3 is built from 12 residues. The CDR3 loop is CAIDGGGYGYTF. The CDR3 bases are TGTGCCATCGATGGCGGGGGCTATGGCTACACCTTC.

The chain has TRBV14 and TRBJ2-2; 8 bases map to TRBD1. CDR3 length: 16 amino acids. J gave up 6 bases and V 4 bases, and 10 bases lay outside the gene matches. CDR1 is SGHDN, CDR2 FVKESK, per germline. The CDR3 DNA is TGTGCCAGCAGCCGTCTGAGACAGGGGTTGTCCGGGGAGCTGTTTTTT. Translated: CASSRLRQGLSGELFF.

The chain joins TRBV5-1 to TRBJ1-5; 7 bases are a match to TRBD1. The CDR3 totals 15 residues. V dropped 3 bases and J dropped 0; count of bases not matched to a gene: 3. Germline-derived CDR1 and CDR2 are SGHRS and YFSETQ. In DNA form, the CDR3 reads TGCGCCAGCAGCTCCGGGGACAGTAGCAATCAGCCCCAGCATTTT. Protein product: CASSSGDSSNQPQHF.

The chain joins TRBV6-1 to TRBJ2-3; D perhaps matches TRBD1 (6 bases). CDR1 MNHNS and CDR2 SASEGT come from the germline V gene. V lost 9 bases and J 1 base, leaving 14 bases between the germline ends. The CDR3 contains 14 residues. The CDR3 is CASKQGYGTDTQYF. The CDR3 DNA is TGTGCCAGTAAACAGGGATACGGCACAGATACGCAGTATTTT.

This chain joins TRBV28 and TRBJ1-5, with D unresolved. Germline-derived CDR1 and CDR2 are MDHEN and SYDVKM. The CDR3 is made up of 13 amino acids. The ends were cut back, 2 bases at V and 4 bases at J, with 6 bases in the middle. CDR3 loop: CASSLVQNQPQHF. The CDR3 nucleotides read TGTGCCAGCAGTTTAGTCCAGAATCAGCCCCAGCATTTT.

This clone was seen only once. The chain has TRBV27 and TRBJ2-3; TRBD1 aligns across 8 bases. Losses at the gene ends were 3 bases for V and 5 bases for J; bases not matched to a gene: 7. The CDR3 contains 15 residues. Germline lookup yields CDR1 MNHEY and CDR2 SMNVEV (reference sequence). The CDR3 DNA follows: TGTGCCAGCAGTTTCGACAGGGGAGGTAGAGATACGCAGTATTTT. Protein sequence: CASSFDRGGRDTQYF.

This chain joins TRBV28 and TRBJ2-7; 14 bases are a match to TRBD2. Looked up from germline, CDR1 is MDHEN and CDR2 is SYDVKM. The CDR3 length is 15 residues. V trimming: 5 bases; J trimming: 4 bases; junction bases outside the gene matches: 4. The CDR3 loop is CASSPRTSGRYEQYF. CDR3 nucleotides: TGTGCCAGCAGTCCCCGGACTAGCGGGAGGTACGAGCAGTACTTC.

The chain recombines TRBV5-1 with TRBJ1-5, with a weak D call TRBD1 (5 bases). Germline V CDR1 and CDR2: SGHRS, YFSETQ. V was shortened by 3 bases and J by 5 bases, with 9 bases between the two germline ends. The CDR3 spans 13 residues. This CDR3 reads CASSSGRDQPQHF. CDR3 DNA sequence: TGCGCCAGCAGCTCGGGGCGAGATCAGCCCCAGCATTTT.

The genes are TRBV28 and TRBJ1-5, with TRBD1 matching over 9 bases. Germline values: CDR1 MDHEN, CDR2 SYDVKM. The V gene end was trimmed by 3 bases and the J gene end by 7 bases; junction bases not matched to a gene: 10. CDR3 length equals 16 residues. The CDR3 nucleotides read TGTGCCAGCAGTTTCCCTCGGACAGGGGCTAGACAGCCCCAGCATTTT. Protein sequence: CASSFPRTGARQPQHF.

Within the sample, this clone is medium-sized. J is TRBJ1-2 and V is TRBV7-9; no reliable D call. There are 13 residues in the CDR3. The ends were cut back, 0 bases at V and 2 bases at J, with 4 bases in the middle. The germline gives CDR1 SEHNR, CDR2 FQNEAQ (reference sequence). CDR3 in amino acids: CASSLALNYGYTF. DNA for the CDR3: TGTGCCAGCAGCTTAGCACTAAACTATGGCTACACCTTC.

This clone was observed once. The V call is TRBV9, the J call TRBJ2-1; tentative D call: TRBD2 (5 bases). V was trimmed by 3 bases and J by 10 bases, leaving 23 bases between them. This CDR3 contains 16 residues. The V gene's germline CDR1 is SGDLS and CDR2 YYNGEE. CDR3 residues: CASSAGLREAVGEQFF. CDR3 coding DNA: TGTGCCAGCAGCGCCGGACTGCGTGAAGCCGTGGGAGAGCAGTTCTTC. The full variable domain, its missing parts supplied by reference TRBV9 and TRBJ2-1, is DSGVTQTPKHLITATGQRVTLRCSPRSGDLSVYWYQQSLDQGLQFLIQYYNGEERAKGNILERFSAQQFPDLHSELNLSSLELGDSALYFCASSAGLREAVGEQFFGPGTRLTVL.